This T cell receptor beta chain came from a study of blood T cell repertoires in COVID-19. About the research overall: The United States, Italy and Spain provided the acute and convalescent COVID-19 samples. Sample material is recorded as cDNA or gDNA derived from T cells, B-cell-depleted T cells, or PBMCs.

Original processing notes: Reference gene primers were amplified, and this amplification served to estimate nucleated cell counts. Measured with immunoSEQ multiplex PCR; TCRdb has only the in-frame clones, and not every one. The DNA was the basis for D and trimming; V, J and clone size are from that table. The top ten hold about 5.3% of the sample, which has nearly 80,000 clones, roughly 87% seen once. Unmatched junction bases numbered 8, after V lost 3 bases and J lost 4 bases. This CDR3 comprises 16 residues. Germline-derived CDR1 and CDR2 are SGHNT and YYREEE (reference sequence). This chain connects TRBV5-4 to TRBJ2-5; 11 nucleotides align to TRBD1. This TCR was sampled from a woman of 80 years or more with active or convalescent COVID-19. The sample was peripheral blood. This chain's CDR3 is CASSSPGQGVAETQYF. The CDR3 region has the DNA TGTGCCAGCAGCTCGCCGGGACAGGGGGTCGCAGAGACCCAGTACTTC.